The clone carrying this T cell receptor beta chain was counted a few times. What it binds is unknown. TCRdb processed the PCR reads anew with MiXCR; each CDR3 protein has one entry. The table has around 460,000 distinct CDR3 sequences, about a fifth seen once. The data originate from a study of molecular identifiers for immune sequencing clone quantification. General study points: In CMV-specific effectors, clones above 20 copies held over 99% of molecules; naive, under 1%.

This CDR3 is built from 16 residues. V was pared by 2 bases and J by 5 bases, with 18 bases between. Germline V gene sequence: CDR1 MDHEN, CDR2 SYDVKM. J is TRBJ1-1 and V is TRBV28; D is undetermined. The sample consisted of naive CD8+ T cells from blood, with Jurkat cell RNA spiked in. Subset reported: FACS-sorted CD8+CD4-CCR7+CD45RA+ naive T cells. The receptor was derived from a human donor in good health. Some libraries in this study had Jurkat cell RNA spiked in. The DNA of the CDR3 is TGTGCCAGCAGTTTAAGTTTGGCCAGCGGGTGGACTGAAGCTTTCTTT. Amino acid sequence: CASSLSLASGWTEAFF.